One and the same sample provided the 3 T cell receptor beta chains below, sequenced in a study of blood T cell repertoires in COVID-19. Profiled with immunoSEQ multiplex PCR; TCRdb holds only in-frame clones, not every one. The table has approximately 74,000 clones, over 80% seen once; the top ten hold more than 2%. The sequenced sample was peripheral blood. These receptors were obtained from an elderly man with active or convalescent COVID-19.

The V call is TRBV12-3 or TRBV12-4, the J call TRBJ2-3; D ambiguous. The CDR3 runs to 12 residues. V was pared by 5 bases and J by 0 bases, with 3 bases between. This chain's CDR3 is CASSISTDTQYF. CDR3 bases: TGTGCCAGCAGTATAAGCACAGATACGCAGTATTTT.

The chain has TRBV28 and TRBJ2-2; no firm D call. V lost 5 bases and J lost 5, with 9 bases in between. Germline CDR1 MDHEN, CDR2 SYDVKM. The CDR3 consists of 13 residues. CDR3 region: CASSPYATGELFF. Written as DNA, the CDR3 is TGTGCCAGCAGTCCGTACGCGACCGGGGAGCTGTTTTTT.

The genes are TRBV9 and TRBJ2-2; 8 bases fit TRBD2. Germline V CDR1 and CDR2: SGDLS, YYNGEE. Losses at the gene ends were 0 bases for V and 0 bases for J; bases not matched to a gene: 4. The CDR3 totals 17 residues. This CDR3 reads CASSVAGGPSNTGELFF. The CDR3 DNA reads as TGTGCCAGCAGCGTAGCGGGAGGGCCTTCGAACACCGGGGAGCTGTTTTTT.